The entry below gives a single TCR beta chain sequence along with its context. What it binds is not known. The data derive from a study of T-cell memory formation after mild COVID-19. Study-wide findings and caveats: For contracting clones, CD4+ ones sat mainly in CM and EM, CD8+ in EMRA.

V was clipped by 1 base and J by 6 bases; unmatched bases: 4. CDR1 SGHAT and CDR2 FQNNGV come from the germline V gene. The CDR3 sequence is 16 residues long. TCRdb called the 5' RACE reads again in MiXCR, with one record for every CDR3 protein. The repertoire holds 280,000 or so distinct CDR3 sequences, with roughly 8.2% as singletons. The material sequenced was PBMCs or a T cell subset sorted from them (not recorded which). The sequence was obtained from a man younger than 35 who had mild COVID-19 (a few samples of this study predate the infection). Cell type and time point are not known. The gene calls are TRBV11-2 and TRBJ2-2, with 11 bases matching TRBD2. CDR3 bases: TGTGCCAGCAGCTTAGTCCCTAGCGGGGGGTCCGGGGAGCTGTTTTTT. Translation gives CASSLVPSGGSGELFF.